Below, 10 T cell receptor beta chains from the same sample are listed, as sequenced in a study of beta chain features in type 1 diabetes. Expressed TCRB transcripts were sequenced, since all the RNA that had been isolated was reverse transcribed. Sequencing was performed with immunoSEQ multiplex PCR; in TCRdb, only in-frame clones are kept and a portion is missing. The sample lists tens of thousands of clones; roughly 31% were seen once. Sequenced sample: stem cell memory CD4+ T cells from blood. All receptors derive from a young woman in good health.

The table lists this clone with a few counts. The chain employs TRBV5-1 and TRBJ2-3; 7 nucleotides align to TRBD1. Unmatched junction bases numbered 0, after V lost 5 bases and J lost 0 bases. Per the germline V gene, CDR1 is SGHRS and CDR2 is YFSETQ. The CDR3 is made up of 13 amino acids. The CDR3 reads CASRTGSTDTQYF. CDR3 DNA: TGCGCCAGCAGGACAGGGAGCACAGATACGCAGTATTTT.

This chain joins TRBV10-3 and TRBJ2-7, with 14 bases identical to TRBD2. V lost 10 bases to trimming and J lost 4 bases; unmatched junction nucleotides: 6. Germline V gives CDR1 ENHRY, CDR2 SYGVKD. The CDR3 covers 14 residues. CDR3 amino acids: CATGTSGRAYEQYF. DNA of the CDR3: TGTGCCACCGGGACTAGCGGGAGAGCTTACGAGCAGTACTTC.

The gene calls are TRBV18 and TRBJ1-1; no definite D call. Trimming shortened V by 2 bases and J by 5 bases, and 9 bases separated the two germline ends. Germline CDR1 KGHSH, CDR2 LQKENI. The CDR3 is 13 residues long. The CDR3 nucleotides are TGTGCCAGCTCACCAAGAGGGCGGACTGAAGCTTTCTTT. Its protein is CASSPRGRTEAFF.

The CDR3 protein is CASSPRQFQETQYF. Written as DNA, the CDR3 is TGCGCCAGCAGTCCCCGACAGTTCCAAGAGACCCAGTACTTC. This rearrangement joins TRBV5-1 to TRBJ2-5, with D possibly matching TRBD1 (5 bases). V lost 5 bases and J 1 base, leaving 12 bases between the germline ends. Germline V CDR1 and CDR2: SGHRS, YFSETQ. The CDR3 is 14 residues long. The entire variable domain, with the rest obtained from reference TRBV5-1 and TRBJ2-5, is as follows: KAGVTQTPRYLIKTRGQQVTLSCSPISGHRSVSWYQQTPGQGLQFLFEYFSETQRNKGNFPGRFSGRQFSNSRSEMNVSTLELGDSALYLCASSPRQFQETQYFGPGTRLLVL.

The V call is TRBV9, the J call TRBJ2-5, with D tentatively TRBD1 (5 bases). The germline CDR1 and CDR2 sequences are SGDLS and YYNGEE. Trimming removed 2 bases from V and 2 bases from J, with 10 bases in between. CDR3 length: 14 amino acids. The CDR3: CASSVQGSQETQYF. CDR3 nucleotide sequence: TGTGCCAGCAGCGTCCAGGGTTCGCAAGAGACCCAGTACTTC.

This clone was counted only a few times. The V gene is TRBV30, the J gene TRBJ1-2, with no clear D. Looked up from germline, CDR1 is GTSNPN and CDR2 is SVGIG (reference sequence). The CDR3 has 14 amino acids. V was pared by 0 bases and J by 1 base, with 9 bases between. The CDR3: CAWSVQPINYGYTF. CDR3 bases: TGTGCCTGGAGTGTACAGCCGATTAACTATGGCTACACCTTC. The whole variable domain, filled in from reference TRBV30 and TRBJ1-2, reads SQTIHQWPATLVQPVGSPLSLECTVEGTSNPNLYWYRQAAGRGLQLLFYSVGIGQISSEVPQNLSASRPQDRQFILSSKKLLLSDSGFYLCAWSVQPINYGYTFGSGTRLTVV.

The chain recombines TRBV9 with TRBJ2-7; TRBD2 might be the D (6 bases). CDR1 is SGDLS, CDR2 YYNGEE, per germline. V gave up 2 bases and J gave up 3 bases, with 12 bases separating them. The length of the CDR3 is 14 residues. The chain's CDR3 is CASSVAGTHYEQYF. In nucleotides, the CDR3 is TGTGCCAGCAGCGTGGCCGGGACTCACTACGAGCAGTACTTC.

This clone came up a few times. This CDR3 is also generated by other DNA sequences in the sample. The gene calls are TRBV10-3 and TRBJ2-6; D remains ambiguous. Germline assignment: CDR1 ENHRY and CDR2 SYGVKD. CDR3 size: 14 residues. V lost 3 bases, J lost 1 base, and 4 bases lay in between. DNA of the CDR3: TGTGCCATCAGTGACAGATCTGGGGCCAACGTCCTGACTTTC. Its protein product is CAISDRSGANVLTF.

This clone was detected only a few times. The chain is built from TRBV5-1 and TRBJ2-1; 7 bases match TRBD2. This CDR3 has 13 amino acids. Trimming at V came to 2 bases and at J to 5 bases, leaving 1 base not matched to a gene. Germline loops: CDR1 SGHRS, CDR2 YFSETQ. CDR3 bases: TGCGCCAGCAGCTTAGGGAGGGACAATGAGCAGTTCTTC. Amino acid sequence: CASSLGRDNEQFF.

This clone came up a few times. The rearrangement links TRBV7-6 to TRBJ2-7, with TRBD2 matching 11 bases. The CDR3 loop spans 15 amino acids. Per germline, CDR1 SGHVS and CDR2 FNYEAQ. V trimming: 3 bases; J trimming: 0 bases; junction bases outside the gene matches: 1. Here the CDR3 reads CASSFLAGGSYEQYF. The CDR3 nucleotides are TGTGCCAGCAGCTTCCTAGCGGGGGGCTCCTACGAGCAGTACTTC.